These 10 T cell receptor beta chains originate from one sample sequenced in a study of metastatic and nonmetastatic thyroid tumors. TCRdb re-clonotyped the PCR reads via MiXCR. The sample shows over 25,000 clones, approximately 16% of them seen only once. Patients were all untreated before their thyroid surgery. The specimen was blood. The receptors come from a female donor with papillary thyroid cancer or a benign thyroid nodule (not recorded which). Some clones in this sample may be carry-over from other donors' samples.

By proportion, this clone is medium-sized. In DNA, the CDR3 is TGTGCCAGCCCGGAAGCGGGAGACACCTACGAGCAGTACTTC. Its protein is CASPEAGDTYEQYF. The chain is built from TRBV6-1 and TRBJ2-7; TRBD2 matches at 8 bases. Germline V lookup: CDR1 MNHNS, CDR2 SASEGT. This CDR3 has 14 residues. Trimming removed 8 bases from V and 2 bases from J; junction bases left unmatched: 8.

A few counts support this clone. The genes are TRBV4-2 and TRBJ1-2; D ambiguous. Germline V gene lookup returns CDR1 LGHNA and CDR2 YNFKEQ. The CDR3 is 18 residues long. V dropped 5 bases and J dropped 0 bases, with 22 bases sitting between them. The CDR3 sequence: CASSANSGHRPTNYGYTF. The CDR3 DNA reads as TGTGCCAGCAGCGCTAACAGTGGGCATCGCCCTACTAACTATGGCTACACCTTC.

This clone was detected ten times or more. The V gene is TRBV20-1, the J gene TRBJ2-1, with 14 bases that match TRBD2. The CDR3 has 17 residues. V trimming: 0 bases; J trimming: 7 bases; junction bases outside the gene matches: 8. Per the germline V gene, CDR1 is DFQATT and CDR2 is SNEGSKA (reference sequence). CDR3 nucleotides: TGCAGTGCTAGAGATTTGGGACTAGCGGGAGTAAGGAATGAGCAGTTCTTC. Translation gives CSARDLGLAGVRNEQFF.

This clone was detected many times. The genes are TRBV3-1 and TRBJ2-2; D is undetermined. Germline loops: CDR1 LGHDT, CDR2 YNNKEL (reference sequence). This CDR3 spans 12 amino acids. The V end lost 1 base, the J end lost 7 bases, and 4 bases lay between the germline ends. The CDR3, as DNA: TGTGCCAGCAGCCAAGTGTACGGGGAGCTGTTTTTT. It yields the protein CASSQVYGELFF.

The V call is TRBV2, the J call TRBJ2-1; 7 positions match TRBD2. Germline CDR1 reads SNHLY; CDR2 reads FYNNEI. The CDR3 loop spans 13 amino acids. V lost 4 bases and J lost 12; bases outside the gene matches: 9. The CDR3 loop reads CASSGILADVQFF. CDR3 in DNA: TGTGCCAGCAGTGGAATCCTAGCGGATGTGCAGTTCTTC.

This clone was picked up many times. The genes are TRBV5-1 and TRBJ2-5; no reliable D call. V lost 7 bases to trimming and J lost 7 bases, with 17 bases between them. Germline V gives CDR1 SGHRS, CDR2 YFSETQ. The CDR3 has 13 amino acids. CDR3 nucleotide sequence: TGCGCCAGCGGTAACGCGGTAGAGCCGACCCAGTACTTC. This encodes CASGNAVEPTQYF.

This sequence joins TRBV28 and TRBJ2-5; 10 bases fit TRBD2. CDR3 length: 20 residues. V was pared by 3 bases and J by 5 bases, with 21 bases of the junction left unmatched. Germline V gene lookup returns CDR1 MDHEN and CDR2 SYDVKM. The CDR3 region is CASSFRPGFGLAVGPETQYF. The CDR3 DNA is TGTGCCAGCAGTTTTCGGCCCGGGTTCGGACTAGCGGTGGGGCCGGAGACCCAGTACTTC.

There are many counts of this clone. The rearrangement uses TRBV7-3 and TRBJ2-2, with 14 bases lining up with TRBD2. CDR3 length: 16 residues. The J segment lost 6 bases and the V segment lost 5 bases, leaving 5 bases of the junction unmatched. CDR1 SGHTA and CDR2 FQGTGA come from the germline V gene. In DNA, the CDR3 is TGTGCCAGCAGCCCCGAGGGACTAGCGGGAGCCGGGGAGCTGTTTTTT. Translation gives CASSPEGLAGAGELFF.

This clone was seen repeatedly, ten times or more. CDR3 DNA sequence: TGTGCCAGCAGCGTAAGACAGGCGGGTCGGCAGGCGACCCAGTACTTC. Translation gives CASSVRQAGRQATQYF. J is TRBJ2-5 and V is TRBV7-2; perhaps TRBD1 as D (6 bases). CDR1 SGHTA and CDR2 FQGNSA come from the germline V gene. The CDR3 loop spans 16 amino acids. The germline V and J ends were trimmed by 5 bases and 7 bases, with 23 bases remaining between them. The whole variable domain, filled in from reference TRBV7-2 and TRBJ2-5, reads GAGVSQSPSNKVTEKGKDVELRCDPISGHTALYWYRQSLGQGLEFLIYFQGNSAPDKSGLPSDRFSAERTGGSVSTLTIQRTQQEDSAVYLCASSVRQAGRQATQYFGPGTRLLVL.

Note on this clone: The junction and the germline gene differ at one end; a read error may be behind it. The chain combines TRBV5-1 with TRBJ2-3; TRBD1 matches 8 bases. Germline V gene sequence: CDR1 SGHRS, CDR2 YFSETQ. This CDR3 spans 16 amino acids. DNA for the CDR3: TGCGCCAGCAGCCCCCCGGGACAGGTAGGCACGGATACGCAGTATTTT. It translates to CASSPPGQVGTDTQYF.